The sequence of this TCR beta chain was determined in a study of cytomegalovirus exposure and HLA in healthy donors. The study, taken as a whole, reports: A later analysis found that most CMV-associated TCR beta chains appeared HLA-restricted.

Samples came from healthy bone marrow donors. The V and J ends lost 6 bases and 6 bases, in that order; junction bases with no gene match: 9. Germline values: CDR1 MNHEY, CDR2 SVGAGI. The CDR3 extends over 15 amino acids. Researchers ran the PCR with 60 Vbeta and 13 Jbeta primers. Method: immunoSEQ multiplex PCR; TCRdb's copy keeps in-frame clones and lacks some. Of over 85,000 clones detected, around 78% appear once; the ten largest clones hold 0.55% to 0.65%. Concerning this clone: What it binds is unknown.

The sequence was obtained from a man under 40 in good health and CMV-seronegative. The chain links TRBV6-5 to TRBJ2-2; TRBD1 matches 8 bases. The sample taken for sequencing was PBMCs. CDR3: CASSATGGIAGELFF. The CDR3 nucleotides read TGTGCCAGCAGCGCAACAGGGGGAATCGCCGGGGAGCTGTTTTTT.